This T cell receptor (beta chain) was identified in a study of blood T cell repertoires in COVID-19. At the level of the study: There were acute and convalescent COVID-19 samples, and they came from the United States, Italy and Spain. PBMCs, B-cell-depleted T cells, or T cells provided the cDNA or gDNA that made up the material.

The CDR3 is made up of 13 amino acids. V lost 8 bases to trimming and J lost 2 bases, with 14 bases between them. Per the germline V gene, CDR1 is SQVTM and CDR2 is ANQGSEA. The data were produced by immunoSEQ multiplex PCR, yet TCRdb's version contains in-frame clones alone and is incomplete. Among 95,000 to 100,000 clones listed, approximately 92% were seen once. What was sequenced was peripheral blood. The receptor was isolated from a middle-aged man with active COVID-19. V usage is TRBV29-1 and J usage is TRBJ2-3; D gene ambiguous. CDR3 region: CSLGQVFTDTQYF. The CDR3, as DNA: TGCAGCCTTGGCCAGGTTTTCACAGATACGCAGTATTTT.